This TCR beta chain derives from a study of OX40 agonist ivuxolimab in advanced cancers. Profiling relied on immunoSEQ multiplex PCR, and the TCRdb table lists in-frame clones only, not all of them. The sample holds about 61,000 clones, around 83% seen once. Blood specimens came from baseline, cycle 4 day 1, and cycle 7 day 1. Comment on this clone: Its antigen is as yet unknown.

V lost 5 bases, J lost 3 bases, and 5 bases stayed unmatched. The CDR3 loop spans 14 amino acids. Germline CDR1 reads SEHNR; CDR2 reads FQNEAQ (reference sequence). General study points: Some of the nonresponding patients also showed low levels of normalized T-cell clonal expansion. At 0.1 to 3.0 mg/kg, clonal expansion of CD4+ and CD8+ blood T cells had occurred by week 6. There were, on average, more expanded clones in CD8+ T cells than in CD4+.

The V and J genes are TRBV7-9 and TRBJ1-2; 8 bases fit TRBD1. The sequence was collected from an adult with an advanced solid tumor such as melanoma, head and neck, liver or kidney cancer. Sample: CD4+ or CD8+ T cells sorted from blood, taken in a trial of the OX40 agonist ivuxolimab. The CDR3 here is CASSEQGAYYGYTF. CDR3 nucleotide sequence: TGTGCCAGCAGCGAGCAGGGGGCGTACTATGGCTACACCTTC.